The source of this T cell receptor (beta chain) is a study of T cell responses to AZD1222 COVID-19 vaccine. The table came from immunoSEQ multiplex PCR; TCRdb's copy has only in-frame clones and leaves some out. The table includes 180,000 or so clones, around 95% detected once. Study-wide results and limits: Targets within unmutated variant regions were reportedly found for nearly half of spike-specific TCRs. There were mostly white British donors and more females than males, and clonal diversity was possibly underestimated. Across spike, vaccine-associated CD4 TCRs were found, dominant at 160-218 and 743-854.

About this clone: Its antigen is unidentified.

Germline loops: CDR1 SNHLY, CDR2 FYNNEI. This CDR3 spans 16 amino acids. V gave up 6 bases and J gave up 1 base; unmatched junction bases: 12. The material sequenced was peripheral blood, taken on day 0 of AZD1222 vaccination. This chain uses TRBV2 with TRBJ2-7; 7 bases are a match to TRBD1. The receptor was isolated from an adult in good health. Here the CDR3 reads CASRATGTALSYEQYF. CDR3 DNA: TGTGCCAGCAGAGCTACCGGGACAGCCCTATCCTACGAGCAGTACTTC.